The source of this TCR beta chain is a study of T cells in Graves' hyperthyroidism and ophthalmopathy. The TCR beta CDR3 regions underwent amplification using RNA transcripts as the source. A first-round RT-PCR of the TCR CDR3 used the HTBI primer set. TCRdb itself ran the multiplex PCR reads through MiXCR, one entry per CDR3 protein. The profile covers around 500,000 distinct CDR3 sequences, with approximately 15% appearing a single time and approximately 15% taken by the ten largest. Concerning this clonotype itself: Its antigen is unknown.

Notes on the study in general: The model identified upcoming ophthalmopathy a median approximately six months ahead of onset.

The diagnoses drew upon clinical symptoms, serum thyroxine and TRAb, thyroid ultrasound and orbital computed tomography. 10 ml of fresh peripheral blood supplied the PBMCs. CDR1 and CDR2 from the germline V gene are SGHDN and FVKESK. Trimming shortened V by 1 base and J by 6 bases, and 12 bases separated the two germline ends. This CDR3 is 14 amino acids long. This sequence was found in a woman aged 40 to 50 with Graves' hyperthyroidism. This sequence joins TRBV14 and TRBJ1-2; D uncertain. Sample: blood. The CDR3 protein is CASSQGISGDGYTF. The CDR3 DNA is TGTGCCAGCAGCCAAGGGATCTCTGGGGATGGCTACACCTTC.